These 19 T cell receptor beta chains share one sample of origin, sequenced in a study of lymphopenia after photon versus proton radiotherapy. Clones were read by immunoSEQ multiplex PCR, and TCRdb kept only the in-frame ones, dropping some. This table holds about 39,000 clones, 90% to 95% found once. This specimen was peripheral blood, taken from a patient treated with photon-based radiotherapy. The receptors here all came from a man in his 60s with cholangiocarcinoma.

The chain has TRBV27 and TRBJ2-5, with a weak D call TRBD1 (6 bases). CDR1 is MNHEY and CDR2 is SMNVEV in the germline V gene (reference sequence). The CDR3 runs 16 residues. Trimming cost V 6 bases and J 0 bases, with 17 bases left between them. The CDR3 sequence: CASRPRTARYQETQYF. The CDR3 DNA is TGTGCCAGCAGACCAAGGACAGCGAGGTACCAAGAGACCCAGTACTTC.

The chain recombines TRBV5-4 with TRBJ2-1, with TRBD2 matching 8 bases. V shed 3 bases, J shed 4 bases, and the junction held 15 bases outside the gene matches. The length of the CDR3 is 18 residues. The germline V gene has CDR1 SGHNT and CDR2 YYREEE (reference sequence). The CDR3 loop reads CASSSSLYGGAAYNEQFF. CDR3 nucleotide sequence: TGTGCCAGCAGCTCTTCACTTTACGGGGGGGCCGCTTACAATGAGCAGTTCTTC.

The gene calls are TRBV2 and TRBJ1-5, with D hard to call. The CDR3 contains 11 residues. The germline gives CDR1 SNHLY, CDR2 FYNNEI. V was pared by 8 bases and J by 7 bases, with 9 bases between. CDR3 coding DNA: TGTGCCAGCGGAGCTCAACAGCCCCAGCATTTT. Translated, it gives CASGAQQPQHF.

CDR3 in amino acids: CASSGTIAKNIQYF. CDR3 nucleotides: TGTGCCAGCAGCGGGACAATAGCCAAAAACATTCAGTACTTC. The chain recombines TRBV5-8 with TRBJ2-4; possible D gene TRBD1, 6 bases. Germline CDR1 SGHTS, CDR2 YDEGEE. Trimming removed 4 bases at V and 0 bases at J, with 8 bases between. The CDR3 loop spans 14 amino acids.

The gene calls are TRBV19 and TRBJ2-5; tentatively, D is TRBD2 (6 bases). The CDR3 is 15 amino acids. CDR1 and CDR2 (germline): LNHDA, SQIVND (reference sequence). V lost 1 base to trimming and J lost 7 bases, with 16 bases between them. CDR3 region: CASSIAGAPGGTQYF. The CDR3 DNA reads TGTGCCAGTAGTATAGCCGGGGCACCCGGGGGGACCCAGTACTTC. Drawing the rest from reference TRBV19 and TRBJ2-5, the complete variable domain is DGGITQSPKYLFRKEGQNVTLSCEQNLNHDAMYWYRQDPGQGLRLIYYSQIVNDFQKGDIAEGYSVSREKKESFPLTVTSAQKNPTAFYLCASSIAGAPGGTQYFGPGTRLLVL.

The chain combines TRBV7-3 with TRBJ2-5, with 7 bases fitting TRBD1. The CDR3 length is 13 residues. Germline-derived CDR1 and CDR2 are SGHTA and FQGTGA. Trimming cost V 5 bases and J 6 bases; bases outside gene matches: 6. Here the CDR3 DNA reads TGTGCCAGCAGCCCAGACAGGGTACAGACCCAGTACTTC. Amino acid sequence: CASSPDRVQTQYF.

The genes are TRBV2 and TRBJ2-2, with unresolved D. The CDR3 is made up of 14 amino acids. Trimming removed 6 bases from V and 0 bases from J, with 8 bases in between. Germline lookup yields CDR1 SNHLY and CDR2 FYNNEI. The CDR3 reads CASRGNTNTGELFF. Here the CDR3 DNA reads TGTGCCAGCAGGGGCAACACGAACACCGGGGAGCTGTTTTTT.

The V call is TRBV10-3, the J call TRBJ2-5, with D possibly being TRBD2 (6 bases). CDR1 is ENHRY and CDR2 is SYGVKD in the germline V gene. V gave up 4 bases and J gave up 5 bases, with 11 bases separating them. CDR3 length: 13 residues. The CDR3 protein is CAISVRGYETQYF. CDR3 nucleotide sequence: TGTGCCATCAGTGTTCGGGGGTACGAGACCCAGTACTTC.

The chain employs TRBV6-1 and TRBJ2-1, with D tentatively TRBD2 (5 bases). The CDR3 runs 15 residues. V was pared by 6 bases and J by 0 bases, with 12 bases between. From germline, CDR1 is MNHNS and CDR2 SASEGT. Here the CDR3 reads CASRAQRSSYNEQFF. CDR3 nucleotide sequence: TGTGCCAGCAGGGCGCAGCGGAGCTCCTACAATGAGCAGTTCTTC.

The CDR3 DNA sequence: TGTGCCAGCAGCCAATCGGACGGAAATCAGCCCCAGCATTTT. This gives the protein CASSQSDGNQPQHF. This chain joins TRBV28 and TRBJ1-5; no clear D. Trimming stripped 6 bases from V and 4 bases from J, with 13 bases between. The CDR3 totals 14 residues. CDR1 and CDR2 from the germline V gene are MDHEN and SYDVKM.

The chain carries TRBV2 and TRBJ2-1; TRBD1 might be the D (5 bases). Looked up from germline, CDR1 is SNHLY and CDR2 is FYNNEI. The CDR3 consists of 12 residues. V lost 5 bases, J lost 7 bases, and 9 bases lay in between. The CDR3 nucleotides are TGTGCCAGCAGTCCCGACAGTAATGAGCAGTTCTTC. It translates to CASSPDSNEQFF.

The chain has TRBV4-1 and TRBJ1-5; D uncertain. The germline V gene has CDR1 MGHRA and CDR2 YSYEKL. CDR3 length: 14 amino acids. The ends were cut back, 0 bases at V and 5 bases at J, with 8 bases in the middle. The CDR3 region is CASSQDPAYQPQHF. CDR3 DNA: TGCGCCAGCAGCCAAGATCCAGCCTATCAGCCCCAGCATTTT.

The genes are TRBV7-2 and TRBJ1-2, with 12 bases that match TRBD1. V was pared by 4 bases and J by 4 bases, with 7 bases of the junction left unmatched. The V gene's germline CDR1 is SGHTA and CDR2 FQGNSA. CDR3 length: 16 amino acids. In DNA, the CDR3 is TGTGCCAGCAGCTGGGACAGGGGGCTGCCGGGCTATGGCTACACCTTC. It yields the protein CASSWDRGLPGYGYTF.

V is TRBV6-5 and J is TRBJ2-1; the match to TRBD2 covers 12 bases. The germline CDR1 and CDR2 sequences are MNHEY and SVGAGI. The CDR3 contains 14 residues. V trimming: 7 bases; J trimming: 7 bases; junction bases outside the gene matches: 5. The CDR3 region is CASNDGLAGNEQFF. The CDR3 coding sequence is TGTGCCAGCAACGACGGACTAGCGGGAAATGAGCAGTTCTTC.

This clone was picked up one time. The chain is built from TRBV29-1 and TRBJ1-1, with unresolved D. There are 12 residues in the CDR3. Germline-derived CDR1 and CDR2 are SQVTM and ANQGSEA. Trimming took 6 bases from V and 5 from J, leaving 13 bases between them. The CDR3 nucleotides are TGCAGCGTCGTAAACACGGGGACTGAAGCTTTCTTT. Translating gives CSVVNTGTEAFF.

Written as DNA, the CDR3 is TGTGCCAGCAGTGAAGCTCGGGGGAGCTCCTACAATGAGCAGTTCTTC. Protein product: CASSEARGSSYNEQFF. The rearrangement joins TRBV25-1 to TRBJ2-1; D possibly corresponds to TRBD2 (6 bases). Germline CDR1 reads MGHDK; CDR2 reads SYGVNS. Trimming took off 2 bases at V and 0 bases at J, with 11 bases between the two ends. The CDR3 is 16 residues long.

In DNA form, the CDR3 reads TGTGCCATCAGTGAGACAGGGGGGCGGAAGCAGTACTTC. This translates into CAISETGGRKQYF. The chain couples TRBV10-3 to TRBJ2-7; 8 bases are shared with TRBD1. The ends lost 2 bases at V and 8 bases at J; junction bases unmatched: 5. The CDR3 covers 13 residues. Germline V gives CDR1 ENHRY, CDR2 SYGVKD.

This CDR3 reads CASSDYYQTTNEKLFF. The CDR3 DNA follows: TGTGCCAGCAGCGATTATTACCAGACAACTAATGAAAAACTGTTTTTT. The gene calls are TRBV2 and TRBJ1-4, with D uncertain. Deletions cut 6 bases from V and 0 bases from J, with 14 bases between. This CDR3 comprises 16 residues. CDR1 is SNHLY and CDR2 is FYNNEI in the germline V gene.

This clone showed up just once. The V call is TRBV7-8, the J call TRBJ2-5; D uncertain. The CDR3 spans 14 residues. The V gene lost 4 bases and the J gene lost 6 bases, with 15 bases spanning the gap. Germline V gene sequence: CDR1 SGHVS, CDR2 FQNEAQ. The chain's CDR3 is CASSSSGRRQTQYF. For the CDR3, the DNA is TGTGCCAGCAGCTCATCGGGTCGCCGTCAGACCCAGTACTTC.